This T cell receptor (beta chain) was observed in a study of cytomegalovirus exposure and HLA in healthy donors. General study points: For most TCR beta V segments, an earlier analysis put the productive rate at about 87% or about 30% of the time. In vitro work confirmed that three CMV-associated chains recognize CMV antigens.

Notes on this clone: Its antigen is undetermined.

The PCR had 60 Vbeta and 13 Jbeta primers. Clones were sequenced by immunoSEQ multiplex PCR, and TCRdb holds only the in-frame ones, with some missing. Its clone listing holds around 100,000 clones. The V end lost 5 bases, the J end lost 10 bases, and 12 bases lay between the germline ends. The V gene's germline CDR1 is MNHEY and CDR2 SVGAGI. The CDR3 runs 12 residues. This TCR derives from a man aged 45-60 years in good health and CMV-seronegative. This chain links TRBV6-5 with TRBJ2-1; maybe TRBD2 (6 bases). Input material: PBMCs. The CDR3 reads CASSASESEQFF. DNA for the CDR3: TGTGCCAGCAGTGCTAGCGAATCGGAGCAGTTCTTC.